Below are 14 T cell receptor beta chains sequenced from a single sample in a study of T-cell memory formation after mild COVID-19. Each CDR3 protein is one row after TCRdb ran MiXCR on the 5' RACE reads. The sample records 260,000 or so distinct CDR3 sequences, 16% being singletons. Sequenced: PBMCs or a T cell subset sorted from them (not recorded which). The receptors derive from a man younger than 35 who had mild COVID-19 (a few samples of this study predate the infection). Cell type and time point are not known.

The CDR3 reads CASSVKPGSRTYGYTF. The DNA for the CDR3 is TGTGCCAGCAGCGTGAAGCCAGGGTCCCGTACCTATGGCTACACCTTC. The V and J genes are TRBV9 and TRBJ1-2; a possible D gene is TRBD1 (5 bases). V lost 2 bases, J lost 4 bases, and 18 bases lay in between. This CDR3 spans 16 amino acids. From germline, CDR1 is SGDLS and CDR2 YYNGEE. Supplemented by reference TRBV9 and TRBJ1-2, the full variable domain reads DSGVTQTPKHLITATGQRVTLRCSPRSGDLSVYWYQQSLDQGLQFLIQYYNGEERAKGNILERFSAQQFPDLHSELNLSSLELGDSALYFCASSVKPGSRTYGYTFGSGTRLTVV.

This clonotype was counted between two and nine times. The chain joins TRBV15 to TRBJ2-2; TRBD1 agrees at 9 bases. V lost 0 bases, J lost 6 bases, and 11 bases stayed unmatched. This CDR3 has 18 residues. Germline V gene data show CDR1 as LNHNV and CDR2 as YYDKDF (reference sequence). The DNA of the CDR3 is TGTGCCACCAGCAGAGATTTGGGACAGGGAGTGATCGCCGGGGAGCTGTTTTTT. Encoded protein: CATSRDLGQGVIAGELFF.

V is TRBV6-1 and J is TRBJ2-3; 9 positions match TRBD1. Germline CDR1 is MNHNS and CDR2 is SASEGT. The CDR3 is 13 amino acids. V lost 0 bases to trimming and J lost 14 bases; unmatched junction nucleotides: 6. The CDR3 loop is CASSEAQGQGLYF. The CDR3, as DNA: TGTGCCAGCAGTGAAGCGCAAGGACAGGGGTTGTATTTT.

The rearrangement uses TRBV5-1 and TRBJ1-5; D might be TRBD1 (6 bases). CDR3 length: 14 amino acids. Trimming left V 4 bases short and J 3 bases short, with 11 bases between. Germline lookup yields CDR1 SGHRS and CDR2 YFSETQ. The CDR3 spells CASSAGGLNQPQHF. The CDR3, as DNA: TGCGCCAGCAGCGCGGGGGGCCTCAATCAGCCCCAGCATTTT. Filled out from reference TRBV5-1 and TRBJ1-5, the complete variable domain reads KAGVTQTPRYLIKTRGQQVTLSCSPISGHRSVSWYQQTPGQGLQFLFEYFSETQRNKGNFPGRFSGRQFSNSRSEMNVSTLELGDSALYLCASSAGGLNQPQHFGDGTRLSIL.

This clonotype was seen only a few times. The V call is TRBV12-3 or TRBV12-4, the J call TRBJ1-2; the D gene is possibly TRBD1 (6 bases). The CDR3 is made up of 15 amino acids. The V and J ends lost 5 bases and 3 bases respectively, with 16 bases between them. CDR3 protein: CASSKQGGFDYGYTF. The CDR3 bases are TGTGCCAGCAGTAAACAGGGAGGGTTTGACTATGGCTACACCTTC.

The chain has TRBV20-1 and TRBJ2-1; possibly TRBD2 for D (6 bases). V was clipped by 2 bases and J by 0 bases, with 8 bases between them. CDR1 and CDR2 (germline): DFQATT, SNEGSKA (reference sequence). This CDR3 comprises 14 residues. CDR3 coding DNA: TGCAGTGCTAGAACGGGGGTCTCCTACAATGAGCAGTTCTTC. Protein: CSARTGVSYNEQFF.

This clonotype was picked up a small number of times. The rearrangement joins TRBV6-5 to TRBJ2-1; TRBD1 matches 12 bases. This CDR3 comprises 15 residues. The junction had 7 bases not matched to a gene; V was cut back by 6 bases and J by 7 bases. Germline V gene sequence: CDR1 MNHEY, CDR2 SVGAGI. The DNA for the CDR3 is TGTGCCAGCAGGGCCGGGACAGGGGGCTTGAATGAGCAGTTCTTC. The encoded protein is CASRAGTGGLNEQFF.

In its sample, this clonotype was seen a few times. V and J are TRBV7-3 and TRBJ2-1, with 7 nucleotides matching TRBD1. The CDR3 loop spans 16 amino acids. Germline V gene lookup returns CDR1 SGHTA and CDR2 FQGTGA. Losses at the gene ends were 6 bases for V and 4 bases for J; bases not matched to a gene: 12. For the CDR3, the DNA is TGTGCCAGCAGTTACCAAGGGACAGAGATTTACAATGAGCAGTTCTTC. This translates into CASSYQGTEIYNEQFF.

This clonotype was seen at least ten times. The chain combines TRBV5-1 with TRBJ2-3; TRBD2 agrees at 8 bases. The CDR3 totals 15 residues. The V and J ends lost 4 bases and 5 bases, in that order; junction bases with no gene match: 9. Germline lookup yields CDR1 SGHRS and CDR2 YFSETQ. The CDR3 is CASSTPGGDGDTQYF. CDR3 bases: TGCGCCAGCAGCACCCCCGGGGGGGATGGAGATACGCAGTATTTT.

The gene calls are TRBV5-1 and TRBJ2-3, with D hard to call. The V gene lost 4 bases and the J gene lost 0 bases, with 9 bases spanning the gap. CDR3 length equals 14 residues. CDR1 and CDR2 (germline): SGHRS, YFSETQ. The CDR3 spells CASSPVGSTDTQYF. The CDR3 region has the DNA TGCGCCAGCAGCCCGGTGGGGAGCACAGATACGCAGTATTTT.

This clonotype was picked up one time. V gene TRBV12-3 or TRBV12-4 combines with J gene TRBJ1-2, with a tentative D call TRBD1 (5 bases). The CDR3 sequence is 14 residues long. V gave up 7 bases and J gave up 7 bases, with 19 bases separating them. This CDR3 reads CASTPTKRGSGYTF. CDR3 sequence (DNA): TGTGCCAGCACCCCGACAAAGCGGGGGTCTGGCTACACCTTC.

The chain is built from TRBV20-1 and TRBJ1-1, with 8 bases aligning to TRBD1. In germline, CDR1 is DFQATT, CDR2 SNEGSKA (reference sequence). The CDR3 spans 15 residues. Losses at the gene ends were 0 bases for V and 5 bases for J; bases not matched to a gene: 8. The CDR3 DNA reads TGCAGTGCTAGAGATCCCGGACAGGGAGGAACTGAAGCTTTCTTT. Translation: CSARDPGQGGTEAFF.

This clonotype was counted only a few times. This chain joins TRBV12-3 or TRBV12-4 and TRBJ2-3; D is unresolved. The ends were cut back, 5 bases at V and 8 bases at J, with 11 bases in the middle. The CDR3 consists of 12 residues. This CDR3 is CASSADRRTQYF. The CDR3 DNA reads as TGTGCCAGCAGTGCGGACCGTCGTACGCAGTATTTT.

This clonotype was observed at least ten times. This chain uses TRBV5-4 with TRBJ2-1; no clear D gene. The CDR3 runs 15 residues. Trimming removed 5 bases at V and 0 bases at J, with 12 bases between. Germline CDR1 SGHNT, CDR2 YYREEE (reference sequence). The CDR3 coding sequence is TGTGCCAGCAGTGTCTCATCGAGCTCCTACAATGAGCAGTTCTTC. Its translation: CASSVSSSSYNEQFF.